The subject of this entry is one TCR beta chain. What it binds is unknown. The same CDR3 can be traced to other DNA sequences in this sample. In each case, RNA was isolated and then reverse transcribed into cDNA as the sequencing template. Assay used: immunoSEQ multiplex PCR; TCRdb lists only in-frame clones, some missing. The data hold 150,000 to 250,000 clones, with over 45% observed a single time. The data stem from a study of CD8+ T cells in alopecia areata. Study-level findings and limits: Tofacitinib significantly reduced both scalp clonality and expanded CD8+ clones among the top 100.

Sample treatment: oral pan-JAK inhibitor, 5-10 mg twice daily. T lymphocytes (CD4+ and CD8+) were sorted from PBMCs. The CDR3 runs 13 residues. V was pared by 0 bases and J by 4 bases, with 7 bases between. Germline-derived CDR1 and CDR2 are MNHEY and SMNVEV (reference sequence). The rearrangement joins TRBV27 to TRBJ2-7, with a possible D match to TRBD2 (6 bases). The sequencing used CD4+ T cells sorted from blood, collected at week 24, from a patient treated with tofacitinib. The sequence derives from a human donor with alopecia areata. In nucleotides, the CDR3 is TGTGCCAGCAGTTTATCCGGGGGTTACGAGCAGTACTTC. Amino acid sequence: CASSLSGGYEQYF.